A selection of T cell receptor beta chains follows, all from one sample in a study of PD-L1 blockade in urothelial cancer. Sequencing was performed with immunoSEQ multiplex PCR; in TCRdb, only in-frame clones are kept and a portion is missing. This sample has approximately 39,000 clones, with around 89% found just once. Sequencing used PBMCs, obtained around atezolizumab (anti-PD-L1) treatment. The receptors come from a man in his sixties with urothelial cancer. Each CDR3 is given with its conserved first and last residue. D genes are given only for firm matches.

v_gene | d_gene | CDR3aa
TRBV9 | TRBD1 | CASSIGQGGATDTQYF
TRBV5-1 | TRBD2 | CASSQQPGLPSGELFF
TRBV19 | - | CASSTGYIPYEQYF
TRBV2 | TRBD1 | CASSREGTGAGETQYF
TRBV18 | TRBD2 | CASSPTSGSRNEQYF
TRBV19 | TRBD1 | CASRETGAGSNQPQHF
TRBV29-1 | - | CSVAGVTEAFF
TRBV28 | - | CASSYQGGRQETQYF
TRBV28 | - | CASRAQGKLFF
TRBV4-3 | TRBD1 | CASSPGQGGTDTQYF
TRBV19 | - | CASSFENTDTQYF
TRBV7-2 | TRBD1 | CASSAGTAASPLHF
TRBV9 | TRBD2 | CQISGGKGQETQYF
TRBV19 | TRBD2 | CATKTSGSINEQFF
TRBV9 | TRBD1 | CASSARTGYGEQYF
TRBV5-1 | TRBD2 | CASSLRPAGGGKNIQYF
TRBV6-5 | TRBD1 | CASRPPTGEDTQYF
TRBV28 | TRBD1 | CASSSAGDRGLEETQYF
TRBV2 | TRBD1 | CASSFDRVNQPQHF
TRBV19 | TRBD1 | CASSPKQGVVDEQYF
TRBV28 | TRBD2 | CASSLMVAGVGQETQYF
TRBV4-2 | - | CARTEAFF
TRBV6-6 | TRBD1 | CASSYGTGGAIVEAFF
TRBV11-2 | - | CASSLEGQPLTGELFF
TRBV6-5 | - | CASSYGGTYEQYF
TRBV7-2 | - | CASSLGISGITGTQYF
TRBV30 | - | CAWAPGGWAEAFF
TRBV9 | - | CASSVGLLMDEQFF
TRBV9 | TRBD2 | CASSRGGAGANVLTF
TRBV6-6 | TRBD1 | CASTGQGQAQPQHF
TRBV27 | TRBD2 | CASSPAGSYNEQFF
TRBV9 | - | CASSVRGVGNTEAFF
TRBV25-1 | TRBD1 | CASCGTGPYEQYF
TRBV28 | - | CASSLGAAAFF
TRBV29-1 | - | CSAGGAGEQYF
TRBV6-4 | TRBD1 | CASVARILHPPDRGYEQYF
TRBV7-9 | TRBD1 | CASSTGQGHQETQYF
TRBV13 | - | CASSPLGSGRSELFF
TRBV7-6 | - | CASSSTVGRDEQYF
TRBV5-1 | TRBD1 | CASSLGGTGLFGANVLTF
TRBV7-8 | TRBD2 | CASSLALAGVSTGELFF
TRBV5-1 | TRBD2 | CASSWTSGGRGEQFF
TRBV11-3 | TRBD2 | CASSSGGYERQYF
TRBV18 | - | CASSPYRVSSGANVLTF
TRBV2 | TRBD1 | CASKIDRGNSPLHF
TRBV5-1 | TRBD1 | CASSAGQGREAQYF
TRBV20-1 | - | CSFAGQDTQYF
TRBV7-7 | - | CASSLSLLSLSDMDEQYF
TRBV18 | - | CASSPQPGELNYGYTF